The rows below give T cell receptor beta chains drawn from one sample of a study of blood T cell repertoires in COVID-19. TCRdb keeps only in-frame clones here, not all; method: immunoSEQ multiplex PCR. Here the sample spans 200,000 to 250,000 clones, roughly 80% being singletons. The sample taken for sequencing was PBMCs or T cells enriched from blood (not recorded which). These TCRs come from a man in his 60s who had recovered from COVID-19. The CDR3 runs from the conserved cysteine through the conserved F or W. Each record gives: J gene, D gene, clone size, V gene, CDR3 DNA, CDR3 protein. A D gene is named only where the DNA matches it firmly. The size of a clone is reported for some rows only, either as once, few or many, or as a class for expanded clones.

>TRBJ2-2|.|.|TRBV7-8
TGTGCCAGCAGCTTATTCGGTGTGGTAACCGGGGAGCTGTTTTTT
CASSLFGVVTGELFF
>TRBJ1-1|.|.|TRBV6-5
TGTGCCAGCACAGGGGACACTGAAGCTTTCTTT
CASTGDTEAFF
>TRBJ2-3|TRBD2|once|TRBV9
TGTGCCAGCAGCGTGTCCCCCTCTAGCGGGGGGGCTAATACGCAGTATTTT
CASSVSPSSGGANTQYF
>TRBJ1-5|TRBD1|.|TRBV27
TGTGCCAGCAGTTTCTTGGGACAGCAAAATAGCAATCAGCCCCAGCATTTT
CASSFLGQQNSNQPQHF
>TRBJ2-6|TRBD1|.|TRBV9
TGTGCCAGCAGCCCAAGACAGGGGGCGAAATCTGGGGCCAACGTCCTGACTTTC
CASSPRQGAKSGANVLTF
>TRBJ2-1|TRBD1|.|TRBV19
TGTGCCACCCTAAAGGGGGCAGGGCTGAATGAGCAGTTCTTC
CATLKGAGLNEQFF
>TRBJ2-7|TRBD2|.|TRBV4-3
TGCGCCAGCAGCCCCGGGAGGGGAGGCTCCTACGAGCAGTACTTC
CASSPGRGGSYEQYF
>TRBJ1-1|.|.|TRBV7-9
TGTGCCAGCAGTCACTTGGGCCTTTTCTTT
CASSHLGLFF
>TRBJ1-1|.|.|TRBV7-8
TGTGCCAGCAGCCCGCGGGGAACTGAAGCTTTCTTT
CASSPRGTEAFF
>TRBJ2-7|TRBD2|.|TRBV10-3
TGTGCCTCAGGGACTAGCACCTACGAGCAGTACTTC
CASGTSTYEQYF